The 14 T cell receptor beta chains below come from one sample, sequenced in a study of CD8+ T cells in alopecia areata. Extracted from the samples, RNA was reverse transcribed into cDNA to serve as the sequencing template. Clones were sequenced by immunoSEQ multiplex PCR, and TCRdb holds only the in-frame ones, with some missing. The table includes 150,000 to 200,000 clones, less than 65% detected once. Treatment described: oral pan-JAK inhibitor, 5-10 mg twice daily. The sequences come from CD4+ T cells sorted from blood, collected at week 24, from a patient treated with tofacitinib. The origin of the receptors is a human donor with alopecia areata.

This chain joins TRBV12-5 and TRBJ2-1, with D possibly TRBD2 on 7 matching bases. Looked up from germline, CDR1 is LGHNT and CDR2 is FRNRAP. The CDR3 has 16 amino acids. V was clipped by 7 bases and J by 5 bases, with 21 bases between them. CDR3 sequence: CASAAPLGGGNNEQFF. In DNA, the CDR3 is TGTGCTAGTGCCGCACCCCTGGGCGGGGGCAACAATGAGCAGTTCTTC.

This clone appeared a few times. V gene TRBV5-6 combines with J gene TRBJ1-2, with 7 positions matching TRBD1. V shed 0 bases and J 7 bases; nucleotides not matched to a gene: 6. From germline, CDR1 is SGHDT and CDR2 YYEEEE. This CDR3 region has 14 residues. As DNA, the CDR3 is TGTGCCAGCAGCTTGGTAGGGGGCGAAGGTGGCTACACCTTC. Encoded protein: CASSLVGGEGGYTF.

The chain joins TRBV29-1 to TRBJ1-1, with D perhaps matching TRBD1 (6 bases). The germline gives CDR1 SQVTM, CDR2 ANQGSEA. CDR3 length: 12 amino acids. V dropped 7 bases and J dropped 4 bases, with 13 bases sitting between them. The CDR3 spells CSATGMSTEAFF. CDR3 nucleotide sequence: TGCAGCGCCACAGGGATGAGCACTGAAGCTTTCTTT.

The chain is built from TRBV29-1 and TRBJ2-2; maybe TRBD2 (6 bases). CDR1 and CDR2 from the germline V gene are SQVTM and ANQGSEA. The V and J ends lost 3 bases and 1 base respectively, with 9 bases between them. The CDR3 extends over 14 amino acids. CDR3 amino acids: CSVDRAGNTGELFF. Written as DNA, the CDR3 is TGCAGCGTTGATCGAGCGGGGAACACCGGGGAGCTGTTTTTT.

CDR3 sequence reads: CSAGGRQGKNIQYF. DNA for the CDR3: TGCAGCGCCGGGGGGCGCCAGGGTAAAAACATTCAGTACTTC. The chain has TRBV29-1 and TRBJ2-4, with D tentatively TRBD2 (7 bases). V was pared by 7 bases and J by 4 bases, with 17 bases between. The CDR3 has 14 residues. Per germline, CDR1 SQVTM and CDR2 ANQGSEA.

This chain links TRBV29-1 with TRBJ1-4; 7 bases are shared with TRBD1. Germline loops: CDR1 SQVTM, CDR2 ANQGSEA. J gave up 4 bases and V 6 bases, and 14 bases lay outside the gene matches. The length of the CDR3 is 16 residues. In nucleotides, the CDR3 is TGCAGCGTCACAGGGGCCCGGACAGTCAGTAATGAAAAACTGTTTTTT. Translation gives CSVTGARTVSNEKLFF.

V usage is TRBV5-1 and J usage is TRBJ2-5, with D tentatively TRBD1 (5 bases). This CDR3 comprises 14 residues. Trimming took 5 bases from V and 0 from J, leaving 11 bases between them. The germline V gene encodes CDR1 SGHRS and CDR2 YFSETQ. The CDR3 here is CASRETAYQETQYF. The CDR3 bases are TGCGCCAGCAGGGAGACAGCATACCAAGAGACCCAGTACTTC.

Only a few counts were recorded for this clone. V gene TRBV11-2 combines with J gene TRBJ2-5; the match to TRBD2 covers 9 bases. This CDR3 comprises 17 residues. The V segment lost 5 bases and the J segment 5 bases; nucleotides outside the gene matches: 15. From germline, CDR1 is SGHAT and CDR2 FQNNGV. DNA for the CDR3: TGTGCCAGCAGCGCCATTAGAACTAGCGGGTACTTGGAGACCCAGTACTTC. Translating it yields CASSAIRTSGYLETQYF.

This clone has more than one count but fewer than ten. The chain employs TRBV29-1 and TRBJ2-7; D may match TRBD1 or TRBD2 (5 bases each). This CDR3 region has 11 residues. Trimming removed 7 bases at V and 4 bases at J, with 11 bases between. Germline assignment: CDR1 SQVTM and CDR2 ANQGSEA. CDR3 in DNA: TGCAGCGCTAGTGGGGGATACGAGCAGTACTTC. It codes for CSASGGYEQYF.

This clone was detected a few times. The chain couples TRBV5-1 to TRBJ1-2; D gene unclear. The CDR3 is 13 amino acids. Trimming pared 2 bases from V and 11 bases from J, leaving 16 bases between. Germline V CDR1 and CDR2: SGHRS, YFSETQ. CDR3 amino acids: CASSFSAGMAYTF. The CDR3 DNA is TGCGCCAGCAGCTTTTCGGCGGGCATGGCTTACACCTTC. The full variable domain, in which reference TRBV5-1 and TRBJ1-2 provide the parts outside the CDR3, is KAGVTQTPRYLIKTRGQQVTLSCSPISGHRSVSWYQQTPGQGLQFLFEYFSETQRNKGNFPGRFSGRQFSNSRSEMNVSTLELGDSALYLCASSFSAGMAYTFGSGTRLTVV.

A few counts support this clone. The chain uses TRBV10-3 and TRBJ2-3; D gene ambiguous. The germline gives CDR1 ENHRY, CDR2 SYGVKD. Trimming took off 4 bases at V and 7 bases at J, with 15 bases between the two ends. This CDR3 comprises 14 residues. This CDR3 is CAISVNVIEYTQYF. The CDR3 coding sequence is TGTGCCATCAGTGTCAACGTGATTGAGTATACGCAGTATTTT.

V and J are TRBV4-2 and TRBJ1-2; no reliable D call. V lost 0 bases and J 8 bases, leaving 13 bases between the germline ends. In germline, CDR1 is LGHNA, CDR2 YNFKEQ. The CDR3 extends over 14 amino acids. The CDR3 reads CASSQDSQSYGYTF. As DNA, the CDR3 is TGTGCCAGCAGCCAAGATAGCCAATCATACGGCTACACCTTC.

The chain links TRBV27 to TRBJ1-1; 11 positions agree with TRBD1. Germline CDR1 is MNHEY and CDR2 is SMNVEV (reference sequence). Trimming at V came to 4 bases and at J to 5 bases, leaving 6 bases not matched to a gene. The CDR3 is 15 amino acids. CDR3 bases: TGTGCCAGCAGTTCCCGGACAGGGGGCCGTACTGAAGCTTTCTTT. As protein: CASSSRTGGRTEAFF.

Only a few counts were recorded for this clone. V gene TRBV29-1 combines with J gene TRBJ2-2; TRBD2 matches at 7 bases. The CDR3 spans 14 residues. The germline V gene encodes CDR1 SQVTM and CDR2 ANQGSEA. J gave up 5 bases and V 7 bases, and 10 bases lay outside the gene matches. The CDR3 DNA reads TGCAGCGGCGGGGAGGGCCCCAGGACCGGGGAGCTGTTTTTT. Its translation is CSGGEGPRTGELFF.